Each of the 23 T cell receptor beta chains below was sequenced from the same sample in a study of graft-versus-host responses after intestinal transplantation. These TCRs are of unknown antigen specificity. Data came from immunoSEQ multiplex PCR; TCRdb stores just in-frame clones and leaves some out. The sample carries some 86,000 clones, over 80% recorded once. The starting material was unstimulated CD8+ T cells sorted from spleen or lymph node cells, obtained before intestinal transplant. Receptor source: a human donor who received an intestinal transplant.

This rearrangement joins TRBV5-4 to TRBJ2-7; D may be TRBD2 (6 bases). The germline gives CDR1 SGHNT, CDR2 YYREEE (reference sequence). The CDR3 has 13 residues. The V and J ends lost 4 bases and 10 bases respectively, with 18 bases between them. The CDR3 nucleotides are TGTGCCAGCAGCACCCAGGACTGGGGGGACCAGTACTTC. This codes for CASSTQDWGDQYF.

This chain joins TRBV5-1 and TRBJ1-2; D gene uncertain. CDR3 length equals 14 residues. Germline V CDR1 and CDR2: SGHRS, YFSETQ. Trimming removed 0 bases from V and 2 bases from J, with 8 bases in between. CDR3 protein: CASSLVGPNYGYTF. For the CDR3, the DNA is TGCGCCAGCAGCTTGGTGGGCCCCAACTATGGCTACACCTTC.

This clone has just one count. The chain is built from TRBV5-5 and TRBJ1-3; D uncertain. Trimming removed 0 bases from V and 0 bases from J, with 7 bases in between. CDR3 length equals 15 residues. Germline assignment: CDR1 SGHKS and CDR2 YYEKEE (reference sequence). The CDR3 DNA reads TGTGCCAGCAGCTTGGGTTCCCTCTCTGGAAACACCATATATTTT. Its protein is CASSLGSLSGNTIYF.

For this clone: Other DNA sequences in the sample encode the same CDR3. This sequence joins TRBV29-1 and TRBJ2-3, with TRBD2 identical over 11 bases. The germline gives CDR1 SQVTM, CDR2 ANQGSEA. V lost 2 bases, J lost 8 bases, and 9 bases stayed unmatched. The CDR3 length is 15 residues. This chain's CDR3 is CSVEPVAGGGGTQYF. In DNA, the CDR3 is TGCAGCGTTGAACCGGTAGCGGGAGGGGGGGGTACGCAGTATTTT.

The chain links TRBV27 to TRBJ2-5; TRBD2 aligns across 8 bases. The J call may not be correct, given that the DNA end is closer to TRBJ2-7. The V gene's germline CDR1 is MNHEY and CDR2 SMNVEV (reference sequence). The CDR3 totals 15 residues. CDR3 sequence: CASSPIAGSSYEQYF. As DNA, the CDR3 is TGTGCCAGCAGTCCGATAGCGGGAAGCTCCTACGAGCAGTACTTC.

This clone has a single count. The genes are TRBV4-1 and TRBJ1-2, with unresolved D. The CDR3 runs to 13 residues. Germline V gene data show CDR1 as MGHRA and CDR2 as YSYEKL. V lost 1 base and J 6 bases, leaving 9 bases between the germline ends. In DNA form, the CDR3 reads TGCGCCAGCAGCCAAGGAGCGGGCGATGGCTACACCTTC. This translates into CASSQGAGDGYTF.

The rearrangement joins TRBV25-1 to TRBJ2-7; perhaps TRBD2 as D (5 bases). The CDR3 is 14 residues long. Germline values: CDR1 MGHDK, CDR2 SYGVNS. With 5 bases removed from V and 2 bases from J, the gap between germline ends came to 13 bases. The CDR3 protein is CASSLAEYTYEQYF. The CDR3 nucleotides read TGTGCCAGCAGTCTAGCTGAGTACACCTACGAGCAGTACTTC.

The CDR3 loop reads CASSLGPAENNEQFF. The CDR3 coding sequence is TGTGCCAGCAGCTTAGGTCCGGCCGAAAACAATGAGCAGTTCTTC. The chain uses TRBV7-7 and TRBJ2-1; D uncertain. Trimming stripped 1 base from V and 5 bases from J, with 12 bases between. In germline, CDR1 is SSHAT, CDR2 FNYEAQ (reference sequence). This CDR3 is 15 amino acids long.

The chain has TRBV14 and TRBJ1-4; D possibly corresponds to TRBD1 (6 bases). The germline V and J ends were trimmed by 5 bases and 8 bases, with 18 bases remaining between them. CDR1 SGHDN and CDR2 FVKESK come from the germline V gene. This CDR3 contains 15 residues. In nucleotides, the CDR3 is TGTGCCAGCAGCTCAACGTCAGGGGCCGGAGAAAAACTGTTTTTT. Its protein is CASSSTSGAGEKLFF.

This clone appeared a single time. CDR3 bases: TGTGCCAGCACTAGCGTGGGAAACACTGAAGCTTTCTTT. It yields the protein CASTSVGNTEAFF. The chain employs TRBV6-5 and TRBJ1-1; no clear D. The V end lost 7 bases, the J end lost 2 bases, and 11 bases lay between the germline ends. Germline values: CDR1 MNHEY, CDR2 SVGAGI. The CDR3 is made up of 13 amino acids.

Written as DNA, the CDR3 is TGTGCCAGCAGCTCAAGTCCGGGACCGATTTACAATGAGCAGTTCTTC. It yields the protein CASSSSPGPIYNEQFF. This chain uses TRBV11-2 with TRBJ2-1; D may correspond to TRBD1 or TRBD2 (5 bases each). The V gene's germline CDR1 is SGHAT and CDR2 FQNNGV. Trimming pared 4 bases from V and 4 bases from J, leaving 17 bases between. The CDR3 covers 16 residues. Full variable domain (rest looked up from reference TRBV11-2 and TRBJ2-1): EAGVAQSPRYKIIEKRQSVAFWCNPISGHATLYWYQQILGQGPKLLIQFQNNGVVDDSQLPKDRFSAERLKGVDSTLKIQPAKLEDSAVYLCASSSSPGPIYNEQFFGPGTRLTVL.

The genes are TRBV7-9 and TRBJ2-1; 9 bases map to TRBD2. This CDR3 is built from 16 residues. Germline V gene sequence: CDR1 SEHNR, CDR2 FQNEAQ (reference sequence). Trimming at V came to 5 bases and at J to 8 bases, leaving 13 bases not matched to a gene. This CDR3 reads CASSPEGAGGRDEQFF. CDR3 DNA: TGTGCCAGCAGCCCCGAGGGAGCGGGGGGCCGTGATGAGCAGTTCTTC.

The CDR3 region is CASSQEKGNYGYTF. The CDR3, as DNA: TGTGCCAGCAGCCAAGAGAAGGGTAACTATGGCTACACCTTC. The gene calls are TRBV4-2 and TRBJ1-2; D is ambiguous. The germline V gene encodes CDR1 LGHNA and CDR2 YNFKEQ. V was cut by 0 bases and J by 1 base, with 6 bases left in between. CDR3 size: 14 residues.

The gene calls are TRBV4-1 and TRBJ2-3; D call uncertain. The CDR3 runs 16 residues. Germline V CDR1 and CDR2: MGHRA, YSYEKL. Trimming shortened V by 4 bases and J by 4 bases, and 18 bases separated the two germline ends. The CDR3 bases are TGCGCCAGCAGCCGGCTTGGTTGGGTTTTGGCAGATACGCAGTATTTT. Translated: CASSRLGWVLADTQYF.

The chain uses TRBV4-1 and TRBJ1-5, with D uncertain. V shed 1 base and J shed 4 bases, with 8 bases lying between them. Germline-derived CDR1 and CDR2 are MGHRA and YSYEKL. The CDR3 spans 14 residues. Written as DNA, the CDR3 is TGCGCCAGCAGCCAAGGGGAAGTTAATCAGCCCCAGCATTTT. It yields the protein CASSQGEVNQPQHF.

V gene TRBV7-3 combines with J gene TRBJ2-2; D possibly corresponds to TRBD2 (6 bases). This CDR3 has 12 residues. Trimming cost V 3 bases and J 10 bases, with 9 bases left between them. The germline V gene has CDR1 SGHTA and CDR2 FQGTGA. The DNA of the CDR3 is TGTGCCAGCAGCTTCGGGGGAAAGGAGCTGTTTTTT. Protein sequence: CASSFGGKELFF.

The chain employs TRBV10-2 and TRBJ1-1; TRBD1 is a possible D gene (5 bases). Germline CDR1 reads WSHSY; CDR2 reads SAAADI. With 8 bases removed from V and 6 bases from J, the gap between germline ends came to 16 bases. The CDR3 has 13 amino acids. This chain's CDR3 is CASGGRRRSEAFF. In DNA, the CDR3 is TGCGCCAGCGGGGGTAGACGTCGATCTGAAGCTTTCTTT.

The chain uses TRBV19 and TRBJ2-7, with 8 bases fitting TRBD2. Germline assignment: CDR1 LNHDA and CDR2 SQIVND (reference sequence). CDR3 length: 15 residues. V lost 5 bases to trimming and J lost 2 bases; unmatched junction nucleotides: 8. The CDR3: CASSPLRGGPYEQYF. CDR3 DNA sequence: TGTGCCAGTAGTCCCCTCCGGGGGGGTCCCTACGAGCAGTACTTC.

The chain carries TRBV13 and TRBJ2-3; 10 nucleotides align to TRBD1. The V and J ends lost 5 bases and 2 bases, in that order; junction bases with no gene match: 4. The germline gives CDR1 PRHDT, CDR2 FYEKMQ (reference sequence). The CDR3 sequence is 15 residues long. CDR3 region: CASSPGQGFTDTQYF. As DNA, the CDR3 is TGTGCCAGCAGCCCGGGACAGGGGTTCACAGATACGCAGTATTTT.

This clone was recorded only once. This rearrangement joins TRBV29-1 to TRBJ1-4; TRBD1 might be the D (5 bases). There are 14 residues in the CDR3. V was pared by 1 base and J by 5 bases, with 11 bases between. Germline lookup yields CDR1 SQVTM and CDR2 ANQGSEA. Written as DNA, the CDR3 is TGCAGCGTTGAAGCGGCAGGGTTGAATGAAAAACTGTTTTTT. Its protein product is CSVEAAGLNEKLFF.

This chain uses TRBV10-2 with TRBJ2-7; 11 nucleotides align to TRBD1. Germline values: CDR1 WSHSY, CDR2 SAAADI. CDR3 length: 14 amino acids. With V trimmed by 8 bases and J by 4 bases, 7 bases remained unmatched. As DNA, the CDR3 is TGCGCCAGCTCTCCGGGACAGGGGGTTTACGAGCAGTACTTC. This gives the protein CASSPGQGVYEQYF.

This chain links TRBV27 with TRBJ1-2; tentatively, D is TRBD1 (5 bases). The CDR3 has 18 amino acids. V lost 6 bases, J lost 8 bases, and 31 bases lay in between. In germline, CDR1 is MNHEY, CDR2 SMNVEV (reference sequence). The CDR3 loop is CASSRRSQGLGREIGYTF. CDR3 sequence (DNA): TGTGCCAGCAGCCGAAGATCCCAGGGTTTGGGTCGAGAGATCGGCTACACCTTC.

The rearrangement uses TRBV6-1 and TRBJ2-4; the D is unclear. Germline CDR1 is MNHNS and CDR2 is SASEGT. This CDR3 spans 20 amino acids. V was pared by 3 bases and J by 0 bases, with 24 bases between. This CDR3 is CASSDSELYTATLAKNIQYF. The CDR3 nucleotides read TGTGCCAGCAGTGACAGCGAGCTTTATACCGCCACCTTAGCCAAAAACATTCAGTACTTC.